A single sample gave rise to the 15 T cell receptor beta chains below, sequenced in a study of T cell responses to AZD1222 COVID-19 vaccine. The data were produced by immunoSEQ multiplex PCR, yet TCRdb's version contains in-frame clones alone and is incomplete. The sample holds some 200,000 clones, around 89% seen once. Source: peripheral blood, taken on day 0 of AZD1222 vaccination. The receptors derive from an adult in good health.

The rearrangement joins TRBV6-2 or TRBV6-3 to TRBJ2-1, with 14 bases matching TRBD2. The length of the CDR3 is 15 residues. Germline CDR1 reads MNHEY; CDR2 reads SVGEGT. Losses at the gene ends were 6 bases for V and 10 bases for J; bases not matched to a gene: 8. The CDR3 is CASSPGLAGVLEQFF. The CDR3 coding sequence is TGTGCCAGCAGCCCGGGACTAGCGGGAGTCTTGGAGCAGTTCTTC.

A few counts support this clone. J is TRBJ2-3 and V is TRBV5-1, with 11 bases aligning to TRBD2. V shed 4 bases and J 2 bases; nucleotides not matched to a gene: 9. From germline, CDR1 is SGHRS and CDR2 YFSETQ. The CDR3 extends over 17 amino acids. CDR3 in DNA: TGCGCCAGCAGCACCAGACTGGGACTAGCGGACACAGATACGCAGTATTTT. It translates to CASSTRLGLADTDTQYF.

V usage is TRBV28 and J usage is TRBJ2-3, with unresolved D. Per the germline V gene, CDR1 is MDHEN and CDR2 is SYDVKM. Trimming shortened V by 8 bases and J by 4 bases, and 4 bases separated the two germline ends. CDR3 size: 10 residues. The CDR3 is CASLADTQYF. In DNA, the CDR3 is TGTGCCAGCCTAGCAGATACGCAGTATTTT.

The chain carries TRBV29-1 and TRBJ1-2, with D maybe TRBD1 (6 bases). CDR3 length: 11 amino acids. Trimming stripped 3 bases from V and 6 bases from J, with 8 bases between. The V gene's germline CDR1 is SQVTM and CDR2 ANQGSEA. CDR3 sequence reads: CSVDGGDGYTF. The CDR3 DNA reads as TGCAGCGTTGACGGGGGCGATGGCTACACCTTC.

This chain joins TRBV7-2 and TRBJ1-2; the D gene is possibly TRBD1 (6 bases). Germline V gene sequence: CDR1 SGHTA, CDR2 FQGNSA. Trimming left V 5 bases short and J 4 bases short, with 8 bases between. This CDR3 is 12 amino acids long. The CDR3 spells CASSQQGYGYTF. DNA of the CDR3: TGTGCCAGCAGCCAACAGGGCTATGGCTACACCTTC.

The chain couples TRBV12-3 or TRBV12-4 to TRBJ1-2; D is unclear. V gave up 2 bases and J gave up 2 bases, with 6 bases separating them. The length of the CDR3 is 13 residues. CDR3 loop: CASSLRRNYGYTF. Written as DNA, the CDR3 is TGTGCCAGCAGTTTACGTAGGAACTATGGCTACACCTTC.

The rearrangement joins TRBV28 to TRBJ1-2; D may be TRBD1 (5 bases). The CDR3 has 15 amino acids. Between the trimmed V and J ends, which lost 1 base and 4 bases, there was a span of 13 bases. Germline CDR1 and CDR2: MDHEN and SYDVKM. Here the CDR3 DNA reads TGTGCCAGCAGTTTATTTATAAGGGGTAGCTATGGCTACACCTTC. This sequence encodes CASSLFIRGSYGYTF.

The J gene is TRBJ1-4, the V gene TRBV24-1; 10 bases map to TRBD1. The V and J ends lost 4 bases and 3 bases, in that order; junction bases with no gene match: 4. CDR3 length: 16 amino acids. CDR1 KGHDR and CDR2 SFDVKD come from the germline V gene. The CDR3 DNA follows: TGTGCCACCAGTGAGGGACAGGGGTCTCCTAATGAAAAACTGTTTTTT. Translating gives CATSEGQGSPNEKLFF.

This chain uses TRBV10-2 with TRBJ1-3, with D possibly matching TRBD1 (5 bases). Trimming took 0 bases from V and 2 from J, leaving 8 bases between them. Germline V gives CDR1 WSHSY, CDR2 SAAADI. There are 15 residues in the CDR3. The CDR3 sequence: CASSESGAAGNTIYF. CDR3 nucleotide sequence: TGCGCCAGCAGTGAGTCAGGGGCGGCTGGAAACACCATATATTTT.

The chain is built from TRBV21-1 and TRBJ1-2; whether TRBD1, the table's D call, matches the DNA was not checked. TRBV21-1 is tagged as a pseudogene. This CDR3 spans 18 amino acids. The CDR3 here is CASSKQTVGDREDYGYTF. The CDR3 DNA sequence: TGTGCCAGCAGCAAACAAACCGTGGGGGACAGGGAGGACTATGGCTACACCTTC.

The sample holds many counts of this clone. The CDR3 spells CASSWGQGVSNEQFF. CDR3 in DNA: TGTGCCAGTAGTTGGGGACAAGGTGTCTCCAATGAGCAGTTCTTC. The chain combines TRBV19 with TRBJ2-1; D may be TRBD1 (6 bases). The CDR3 has 15 amino acids. Germline loops: CDR1 LNHDA, CDR2 SQIVND (reference sequence). Trimming cost V 5 bases and J 6 bases, with 17 bases left between them.

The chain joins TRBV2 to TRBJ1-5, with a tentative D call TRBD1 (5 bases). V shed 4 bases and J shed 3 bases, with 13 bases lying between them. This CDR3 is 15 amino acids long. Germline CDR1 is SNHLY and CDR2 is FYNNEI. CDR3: CASSVRQGNNQPQHF. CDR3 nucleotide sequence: TGTGCCAGCAGTGTTCGGCAGGGTAACAATCAGCCCCAGCATTTT.

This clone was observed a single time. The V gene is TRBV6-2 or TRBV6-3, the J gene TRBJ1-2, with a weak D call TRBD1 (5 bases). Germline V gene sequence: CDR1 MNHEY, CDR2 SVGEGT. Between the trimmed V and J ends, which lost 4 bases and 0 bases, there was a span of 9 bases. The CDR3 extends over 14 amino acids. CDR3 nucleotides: TGTGCCAGCAGTTTGACGGGGGCTAACTATGGCTACACCTTC. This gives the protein CASSLTGANYGYTF.

The CDR3 DNA reads TGTGCCAGCAGTTTATTAGGGACAGGGCTCTCACCCCTCCACTTT. Amino acid sequence: CASSLLGTGLSPLHF. The chain joins TRBV27 to TRBJ1-6, with 9 nucleotides matching TRBD1. The V gene end was trimmed by 1 base and the J gene end by 10 bases; junction bases not matched to a gene: 5. In germline, CDR1 is MNHEY, CDR2 SMNVEV (reference sequence). CDR3 length equals 15 residues.

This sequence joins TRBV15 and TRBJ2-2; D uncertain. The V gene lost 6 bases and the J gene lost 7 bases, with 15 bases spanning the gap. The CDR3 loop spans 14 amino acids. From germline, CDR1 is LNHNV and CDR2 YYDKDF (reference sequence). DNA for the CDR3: TGTGCCACCAGAGGCTCAGAACTTGGCGGGGAGCTGTTTTTT. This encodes CATRGSELGGELFF.